These 22 T cell receptor beta chains were sequenced from one sample in a study of T cell responses to AZD1222 COVID-19 vaccine. The assay was immunoSEQ multiplex PCR, and TCRdb's table has in-frame clones only and misses some. Here the sample spans fewer than 140,000 clones, around 91% being singletons. Sequenced material: peripheral blood, taken 28 days after the second AZD1222 dose. These receptors were obtained from an adult who received the AZD1222 COVID-19 vaccine.

The V gene is TRBV13, the J gene TRBJ1-2, with D uncertain. From germline, CDR1 is PRHDT and CDR2 FYEKMQ (reference sequence). Trimming removed 1 base at V and 8 bases at J, with 14 bases between. The CDR3 runs 14 residues. CDR3 sequence (DNA): TGTGCCAGCAGCTTAGAAGGATTACCCCAGGGCTACACCTTC. This translates into CASSLEGLPQGYTF. Together with reference TRBV13 and TRBJ1-2, the CDR3 gives the full variable domain: AAGVIQSPRHLIKEKRETATLKCYPIPRHDTVYWYQQGPGQDPQFLISFYEKMQSDKGSIPDRFSAQQFSDYHSELNMSSLELGDSALYFCASSLEGLPQGYTFGSGTRLTVV.

V usage is TRBV19 and J usage is TRBJ1-1, with 8 bases identical to TRBD1. The CDR3 runs 16 residues. After removal of 4 bases from V and 3 bases from J, the junction contained 10 bases not matched to a gene. CDR1 LNHDA and CDR2 SQIVND come from the germline V gene (reference sequence). In nucleotides, the CDR3 is TGTGCCAGTAGTAAAACGACAGGGGTAGGGTACACTGAAGCTTTCTTT. As protein: CASSKTTGVGYTEAFF.

The rearrangement links TRBV3-1 (or the pseudogene TRBV3-2) to TRBJ2-7, with D tentatively TRBD2 (6 bases). Between the trimmed V and J ends, which lost 4 bases and 2 bases, there was a span of 15 bases. The CDR3 extends over 15 amino acids. Germline CDR1 and CDR2: LGHDT and YNNKEL (reference sequence). CDR3 sequence reads: CASSPPGLPTYEQYF. DNA of the CDR3: TGTGCCAGCAGCCCTCCGGGACTTCCGACCTACGAGCAGTACTTC.

This sequence joins TRBV24-1 and TRBJ2-1; D is ambiguous. V lost 3 bases and J lost 7, with 15 bases in between. The CDR3 runs 15 residues. CDR1 and CDR2 (germline): KGHDR, SFDVKD. The CDR3 reads CATSDPQSQSNEQFF. CDR3 bases: TGTGCCACCAGTGATCCCCAGTCCCAATCTAATGAGCAGTTCTTC.

This clone was found a few times. V usage is TRBV3-1 (or the pseudogene TRBV3-2) and J usage is TRBJ1-1; possibly TRBD1 for D (6 bases). Germline V gene data show CDR1 as LGHDT and CDR2 as YNNKEL (reference sequence). V lost 1 base and J lost 1, with 10 bases in between. The CDR3 covers 15 residues. CDR3 DNA sequence: TGTGCCAGCAGCCAAGGGGCAGGGGCGAACACTGAAGCTTTCTTT. Its translation: CASSQGAGANTEAFF.

The gene calls are TRBV6-5 and TRBJ1-1; possibly TRBD1 for D (5 bases). Trimming removed 7 bases from V and 5 bases from J, with 17 bases in between. From germline, CDR1 is MNHEY and CDR2 SVGAGI. The CDR3 is 14 amino acids. The CDR3 loop reads CASTTTRGGTEAFF. CDR3 coding DNA: TGTGCCAGCACGACGACAAGGGGTGGGACTGAAGCTTTCTTT.

In this sample, this clone turned up once. The V gene is TRBV7-2, the J gene TRBJ2-1, with 8 bases matching TRBD1. V was pared by 2 bases and J by 6 bases, with 3 bases of the junction left unmatched. The CDR3 sequence is 14 residues long. Germline V gives CDR1 SGHTA, CDR2 FQGNSA. The CDR3 nucleotides read TGTGCCAGCAGCTTACCTGGGACAGGCAATGAGCAGTTCTTC. This codes for CASSLPGTGNEQFF.

The V and J genes are TRBV18 and TRBJ2-7; 9 bases match TRBD2. With V trimmed by 2 bases and J by 3 bases, 2 bases remained unmatched. The CDR3 extends over 14 amino acids. Germline-derived CDR1 and CDR2 are KGHSH and LQKENI. The CDR3 DNA follows: TGTGCCAGCTCACCAGCTAGCGGGGACTACGAGCAGTACTTC. This sequence encodes CASSPASGDYEQYF.

V usage is TRBV9 and J usage is TRBJ2-7; possibly TRBD1 for D (6 bases). This CDR3 spans 15 amino acids. The germline V gene encodes CDR1 SGDLS and CDR2 YYNGEE. V lost 3 bases and J lost 6, with 19 bases in between. The CDR3 spells CASSAGQSYGGEQYF. In DNA, the CDR3 is TGTGCCAGCAGCGCCGGACAGTCATATGGGGGCGAGCAGTACTTC.

This chain links TRBV2 with TRBJ1-5; perhaps TRBD1 as D (5 bases). This CDR3 contains 14 residues. Trimming left V 6 bases short and J 0 bases short, with 9 bases between. The V gene's germline CDR1 is SNHLY and CDR2 FYNNEI. For the CDR3, the DNA is TGTGCCAGCAGAGGGGAATTTAGCAATCAGCCCCAGCATTTT. Protein sequence: CASRGEFSNQPQHF. Full variable domain (missing parts from reference TRBV2 and TRBJ1-5): EPEVTQTPSHQVTQMGQEVILRCVPISNHLYFYWYRQILGQKVEFLVSFYNNEISEKSEIFDDQFSVERPDGSNFTLKIRSTKLEDSAMYFCASRGEFSNQPQHFGDGTRLSIL.

The rearrangement uses TRBV4-1 and TRBJ1-2; perhaps TRBD1 as D (5 bases). The CDR3 extends over 14 amino acids. Trimming removed 1 base from V and 5 bases from J, with 11 bases in between. Germline V gene lookup returns CDR1 MGHRA and CDR2 YSYEKL. The CDR3, as DNA: TGCGCCAGCAGCCAAGGGAGGGGCGCGTATGGCTACACCTTC. Its translation: CASSQGRGAYGYTF.

The J gene is TRBJ2-7, the V gene TRBV27, with D perhaps TRBD2 (6 bases). The V and J ends lost 6 bases and 5 bases respectively, with 11 bases between them. The CDR3 length is 12 residues. The V gene's germline CDR1 is MNHEY and CDR2 SMNVEV (reference sequence). The CDR3 DNA reads as TGTGCCAGCAGCCATTCGGGGGACGAGCAGTACTTC. Its translation: CASSHSGDEQYF.

The chain is built from TRBV18 and TRBJ2-2; no firm D call. The ends were cut back, 3 bases at V and 1 base at J, with 6 bases in the middle. CDR1 is KGHSH, CDR2 LQKENI, per germline. The CDR3 contains 14 residues. CDR3 sequence reads: CASSPTENTGELFF. DNA for the CDR3: TGTGCCAGCTCACCGACGGAGAACACCGGGGAGCTGTTTTTT.

The rearrangement links TRBV3-1 (or the pseudogene TRBV3-2) to TRBJ2-1; the match to TRBD2 covers 10 bases. Trimming removed 0 bases from V and 9 bases from J; junction bases left unmatched: 11. CDR1 and CDR2 (germline): LGHDT, YNNKEL (reference sequence). The CDR3 length is 17 residues. The CDR3 here is CASSQDGASGGASEQFF. CDR3 in DNA: TGTGCCAGCAGCCAAGACGGGGCCAGCGGGGGGGCGAGTGAGCAGTTCTTC.

The rearrangement joins TRBV4-1 to TRBJ1-4; D is possibly TRBD1 (6 bases). Germline V gives CDR1 MGHRA, CDR2 YSYEKL. Trimming shortened V by 4 bases and J by 16 bases, and 16 bases separated the two germline ends. The CDR3 runs 12 residues. This CDR3 is CASSPGNGRGFF. CDR3 DNA: TGCGCCAGCAGCCCTGGGAATGGCAGGGGGTTTTTT.

This sequence joins TRBV6-4 and TRBJ2-1; D is unclear. The CDR3 extends over 13 amino acids. Germline loops: CDR1 MRHNA, CDR2 SNTAGT. The ends were cut back, 2 bases at V and 6 bases at J, with 8 bases in the middle. CDR3 amino acids: CASSDRLFNEQFF. CDR3 nucleotides: TGTGCCAGCAGTGACCGCCTATTCAATGAGCAGTTCTTC.

The chain carries TRBV7-8 and TRBJ1-1; TRBD1 aligns across 7 bases. The CDR3 has 16 amino acids. CDR1 is SGHVS and CDR2 is FQNEAQ in the germline V gene. The ends lost 5 bases at V and 0 bases at J; junction bases unmatched: 9. In DNA form, the CDR3 reads TGTGCCAGCAGCGTACCCAGGGACAGCTTGAACACTGAAGCTTTCTTT. It translates to CASSVPRDSLNTEAFF.

The chain links TRBV14 to TRBJ1-2, with 11 bases that match TRBD1. The CDR3 runs to 18 residues. CDR1 and CDR2 (germline): SGHDN, FVKESK. J lost 0 bases, V lost 2 bases, and 8 bases had no gene match. CDR3 region: CASSQFRDRGTANYGYTF. The CDR3 nucleotides read TGTGCCAGCAGCCAATTTAGGGACAGGGGGACGGCTAACTATGGCTACACCTTC.

The genes are TRBV5-1 and TRBJ1-2; D is unclear. V gave up 2 bases and J gave up 0 bases, with 5 bases separating them. Per the germline V gene, CDR1 is SGHRS and CDR2 is YFSETQ. The CDR3 is 13 residues long. Here the CDR3 reads CASSFPPNYGYTF. The CDR3 DNA reads as TGCGCCAGCAGCTTCCCCCCTAACTATGGCTACACCTTC.

V usage is TRBV19 and J usage is TRBJ1-4; 8 bases agree with TRBD1. The V gene end was trimmed by 6 bases and the J gene end by 7 bases; junction bases not matched to a gene: 7. The germline CDR1 and CDR2 sequences are LNHDA and SQIVND (reference sequence). This CDR3 is 14 amino acids long. CDR3 sequence (DNA): TGTGCCAGTAGACCGACAGGGGCGGGTGAAAAACTGTTTTTT. Residues: CASRPTGAGEKLFF.

The gene calls are TRBV4-3 and TRBJ2-7, with no clear D. Germline CDR1 LGHNA, CDR2 YSLEER. The CDR3 is made up of 16 amino acids. Between the trimmed V and J ends, which lost 0 bases and 2 bases, there was a span of 14 bases. The CDR3 nucleotides read TGCGCCAGCAGCCAAGAAATCACCGGGCCCACCTACGAGCAGTACTTC. Protein sequence: CASSQEITGPTYEQYF.

The V call is TRBV4-3, the J call TRBJ2-1; the D is unclear. The V gene lost 6 bases and the J gene lost 9 bases, with 12 bases spanning the gap. The length of the CDR3 is 12 residues. CDR1 is LGHNA and CDR2 is YSLEER in the germline V gene. The CDR3 nucleotides read TGCGCCAGCAGTCTAACCTATGGTGAGCAGTTCTTC. This translates into CASSLTYGEQFF.